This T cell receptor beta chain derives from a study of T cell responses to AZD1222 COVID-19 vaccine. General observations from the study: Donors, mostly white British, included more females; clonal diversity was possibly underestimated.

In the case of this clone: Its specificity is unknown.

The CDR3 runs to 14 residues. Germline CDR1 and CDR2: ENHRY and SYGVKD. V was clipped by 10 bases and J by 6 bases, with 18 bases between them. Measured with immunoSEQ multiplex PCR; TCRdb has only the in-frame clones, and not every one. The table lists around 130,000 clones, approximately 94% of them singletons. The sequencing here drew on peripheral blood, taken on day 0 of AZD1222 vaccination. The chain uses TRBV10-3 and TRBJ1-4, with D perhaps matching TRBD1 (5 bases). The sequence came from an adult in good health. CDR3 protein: CATRLGGGDEKLFF. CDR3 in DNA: TGTGCCACCAGACTCGGGGGAGGGGATGAAAAACTGTTTTTT.